A single T cell receptor beta chain is shown here with its context. In the source study's methods: Nucleated cell number was recorded as an estimate derived from reference gene primer amplification. Clones were sequenced by immunoSEQ multiplex PCR, and TCRdb holds only the in-frame ones, with some missing. V and J calls and clone size are copied from that table; D and trimming were computed from the DNA. In the table there are a few hundred thousand clones, approximately 84% of which are singletons. The entry originates in a study of blood T cell repertoires in COVID-19. Study background: Samples taken during acute and convalescent COVID-19 were collected in the United States, Italy and Spain.

Study members were between about 18 and 95 years old and lived in over 20 US regions. Cohorts were based on clinical histories the participants reported. Sequences were obtained from PBMCs or T cells enriched from blood (not recorded which). The TCR comes from a woman aged 50 to 60 who had been exposed to COVID-19.

In DNA, the CDR3 is TGTGCCAGCAAAAGAGGGGGGGCTGAAGCTTTCTTT. This translates into CASKRGGAEAFF. The chain links TRBV12-3 or TRBV12-4 to TRBJ1-1, with D perhaps TRBD1 (6 bases). The CDR3 spans 12 residues. V was shortened by 7 bases and J by 6 bases, with 12 bases between the two germline ends.